One T cell receptor (beta chain) is described in this entry. Its specificity is not known. Other DNA sequences in this specimen translate into the identical CDR3. These data belong to a study of shared clonotypes between healthy human individuals. Findings of the study overall: A handful of donors shared about 4.5% of their naive CD4 clonotypes.

Original data processing: Without quality scores, immunoSEQ junctional reads could not be filtered like full-length reads. The data were produced by immunoSEQ multiplex PCR, yet TCRdb's version contains in-frame clones alone and is incomplete. V and J calls and clone size are as listed in that table; D and trimming were resolved from the DNA. The table includes hundreds of thousands of clones, 96% detected once. V was cut by 1 base and J by 4 bases, with 5 bases left in between. CDR3 size: 11 residues. The germline gives CDR1 GTSNPN, CDR2 SVGIG (reference sequence). This sequence originates from a man aged 25 to 40 in good health. Sequenced: memory CD8+ T cells sorted from blood. Subset specified: CD45RO+ cells pooled with CCR7-negative TemRA cells. The chain combines TRBV30 with TRBJ2-7; the D is unclear. This CDR3 is CAWSASYEQYF. The CDR3 nucleotides are TGTGCCTGGAGTGCGTCATACGAGCAGTACTTC.